Listed below are T cell receptor beta chains from one sample, sequenced in a study of blood T cell repertoires in COVID-19. Some clones are missing from TCRdb's copy, which holds only in-frame ones; the method was immunoSEQ multiplex PCR. The table has more than 70,000 clones, 86% seen once; the top ten hold less than 5%. Input material: peripheral blood. These receptor sequences come from a man aged 45 to 65 with active or convalescent COVID-19. The CDR3 runs from the conserved cysteine through the conserved F or W. The order of the fields is D gene, clone size, V gene, J gene, CDR3 protein, CDR3 DNA. The D gene is left open where the match is weak. Clone size is shown for a subset of rows, as once, few, many or a class of expanded clone.

>.|.|TRBV6-5|TRBJ2-5
CASDDHREETQYF
TGTGCCAGCGACGACCACAGGGAAGAGACCCAGTACTTC
>TRBD1|few|TRBV3-1/TRBV3-2|TRBJ1-5
CASKGQGADQPQHF
TGTGCCAGCAAAGGACAGGGCGCAGATCAGCCCCAGCATTTT
>TRBD1|once|TRBV18|TRBJ1-4
CASSYFGTDNEKLFF
TGTGCCAGCTCATACTTCGGGACAGATAATGAAAAACTGTTTTTT
>TRBD1|once|TRBV28|TRBJ2-1
CASRFYGTEHNEQFF
TGTGCCAGCAGATTTTATGGGACAGAACACAATGAGCAGTTCTTC
>.|.|TRBV4-3|TRBJ2-5
CASKRAVTAQETQYF
TGCGCCAGCAAACGAGCGGTGACTGCCCAAGAGACCCAGTACTTC
>.|.|TRBV19|TRBJ1-6
CASSIREDNSPLHF
TGTGCCAGTAGTATCCGGGAGGATAATTCACCCCTCCACTTT
>.|.|TRBV3-1/TRBV3-2|TRBJ2-2
CASSQGARELFF
TGTGCCAGCAGCCAGGGGGCTCGGGAGCTGTTTTTT
>TRBD1|.|TRBV11-2|TRBJ1-1
CASSFDRVSTEAFF
TGTGCCAGCAGCTTCGACAGGGTAAGCACTGAAGCTTTCTTT
>.|.|TRBV5-6|TRBJ1-2
CASSFDPESRLVYTF
TGTGCCAGCAGCTTTGATCCCGAAAGTCGACTAGTCTACACCTTC
>TRBD1|.|TRBV6-2/TRBV6-3|TRBJ1-3
CASSGRTGGLGNTIYF
TGTGCCAGCAGTGGCCGGACAGGGGGCCTTGGAAACACCATATATTTT
>.|.|TRBV6-1|TRBJ1-5
CASSEARGIGQPQHF
TGTGCCAGCAGTGAAGCGCGGGGGATTGGGCAGCCCCAGCATTTT
>.|.|TRBV6-6|TRBJ2-7
CASSLDSYEQYF
TGTGCCAGCAGTCTAGACAGCTACGAGCAGTACTTC
>TRBD2|.|TRBV12-5|TRBJ2-1
CASGPAAGLARRNEQFF
TGTGCTAGTGGCCCCGCCGCGGGACTAGCGCGGAGAAATGAGCAGTTCTTC
>.|.|TRBV28|TRBJ1-1
CASSKTGSEAFF
TGTGCCAGCAGTAAGACTGGATCTGAAGCTTTCTTT
>TRBD1|.|TRBV9|TRBJ2-5
CASSRQGLETQYF
TGTGCCAGCAGTCGACAGGGGTTGGAGACCCAGTACTTC
>.|.|TRBV28|TRBJ2-3
CASSFPLQGASTDTQYF
TGTGCCAGCAGTTTCCCCTTGCAGGGTGCTAGCACAGATACGCAGTATTTT
>.|.|TRBV7-8|TRBJ1-6
CASSPPGVPNSPLHF
TGTGCCAGCAGCCCACCAGGGGTACCTAATTCACCCCTCCACTTT
>.|.|TRBV11-3|TRBJ1-1
CASSLRQNTEAFF
TGTGCCAGCAGCTTACGACAGAACACTGAAGCTTTCTTT
>.|few|TRBV3-1/TRBV3-2|TRBJ2-1
CASSLSARGFSNEQFF
TGTGCCAGCAGCCTATCCGCCCGGGGGTTTAGCAATGAGCAGTTCTTC
>TRBD2|.|TRBV4-2|TRBJ2-1
CASSQDLASGVGEQFF
TGTGCCAGCAGCCAAGATCTTGCTAGCGGGGTTGGAGAGCAGTTCTTC
>TRBD1|.|TRBV3-1/TRBV3-2|TRBJ1-2
CASSLRQGVGYGYTF
TGTGCCAGCAGCCTTCGACAGGGGGTAGGGTATGGCTACACCTTC
>.|.|TRBV7-8|TRBJ1-3
CASSLESGGGNTIYF
TGTGCCAGCAGCTTAGAAAGTGGCGGTGGAAACACCATATATTTT
>TRBD1|.|TRBV19|TRBJ1-3
CASSPPGQGGNTIYF
TGTGCCAGTAGCCCTCCAGGACAGGGGGGAAACACCATATATTTT
>TRBD1|.|TRBV3-1/TRBV3-2|TRBJ1-2
CASSQGQGRGYGYTF
TGTGCCAGCAGCCAAGGACAGGGGAGAGGCTATGGCTACACCTTC
>TRBD2|once|TRBV9|TRBJ2-2
CASSVQAGGGGELFF
TGTGCCAGCAGCGTACAAGCGGGGGGTGGCGGGGAGCTGTTTTTT